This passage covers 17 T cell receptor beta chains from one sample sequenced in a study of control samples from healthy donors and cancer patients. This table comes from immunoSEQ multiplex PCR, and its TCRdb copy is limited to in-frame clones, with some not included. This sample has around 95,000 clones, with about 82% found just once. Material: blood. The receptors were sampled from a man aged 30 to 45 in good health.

CDR3 protein: CASSQGTNNYGYTF. Written as DNA, the CDR3 is TGTGCCAGCAGCCAAGGGACAAACAACTATGGCTACACCTTC. The rearrangement joins TRBV14 to TRBJ1-2; a possible D gene is TRBD1 (5 bases). V lost 1 base, J lost 2 bases, and 8 bases lay in between. Germline V gives CDR1 SGHDN, CDR2 FVKESK. The CDR3 has 14 amino acids.

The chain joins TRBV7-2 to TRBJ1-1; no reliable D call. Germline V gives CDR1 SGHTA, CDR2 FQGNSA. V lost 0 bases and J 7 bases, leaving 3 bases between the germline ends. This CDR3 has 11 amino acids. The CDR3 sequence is CASSLAREAFF. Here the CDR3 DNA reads TGTGCCAGCAGCTTAGCCCGTGAAGCTTTCTTT.

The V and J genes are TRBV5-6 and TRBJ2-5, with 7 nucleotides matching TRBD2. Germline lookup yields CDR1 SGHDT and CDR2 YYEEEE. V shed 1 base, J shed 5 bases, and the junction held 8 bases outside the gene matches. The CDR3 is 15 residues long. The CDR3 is CASSLRSGVGETQYF. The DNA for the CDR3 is TGTGCCAGCAGCTTGAGAAGCGGGGTGGGGGAGACCCAGTACTTC.

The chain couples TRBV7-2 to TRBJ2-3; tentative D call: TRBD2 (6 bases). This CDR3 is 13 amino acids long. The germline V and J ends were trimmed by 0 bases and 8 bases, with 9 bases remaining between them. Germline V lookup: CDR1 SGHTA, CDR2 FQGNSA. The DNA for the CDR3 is TGTGCCAGCAGCTTAGCGGAGGAGGGTACGCAGTATTTT. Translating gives CASSLAEEGTQYF.

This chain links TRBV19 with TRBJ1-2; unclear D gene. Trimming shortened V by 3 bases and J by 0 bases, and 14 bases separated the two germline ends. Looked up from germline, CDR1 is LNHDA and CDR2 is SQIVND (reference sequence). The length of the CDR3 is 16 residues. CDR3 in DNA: TGTGCCAGTAGTATTCCAGTGGACTTGGCTAACTATGGCTACACCTTC. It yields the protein CASSIPVDLANYGYTF. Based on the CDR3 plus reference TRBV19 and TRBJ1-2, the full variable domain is DGGITQSPKYLFRKEGQNVTLSCEQNLNHDAMYWYRQDPGQGLRLIYYSQIVNDFQKGDIAEGYSVSREKKESFPLTVTSAQKNPTAFYLCASSIPVDLANYGYTFGSGTRLTVV.

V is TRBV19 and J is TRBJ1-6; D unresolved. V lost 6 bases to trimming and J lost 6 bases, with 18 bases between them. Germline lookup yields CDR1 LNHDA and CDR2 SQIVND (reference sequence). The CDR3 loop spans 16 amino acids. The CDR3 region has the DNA TGTGCCAGTAGCCCCTATCTACCGGGGTCTAATTCACCCCTCCACTTT. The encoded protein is CASSPYLPGSNSPLHF.

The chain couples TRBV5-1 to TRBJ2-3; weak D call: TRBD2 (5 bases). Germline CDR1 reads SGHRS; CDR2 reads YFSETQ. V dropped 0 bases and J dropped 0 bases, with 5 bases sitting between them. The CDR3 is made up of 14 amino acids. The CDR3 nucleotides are TGCGCCAGCAGCTTGGAGCGGAGCACAGATACGCAGTATTTT. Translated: CASSLERSTDTQYF.

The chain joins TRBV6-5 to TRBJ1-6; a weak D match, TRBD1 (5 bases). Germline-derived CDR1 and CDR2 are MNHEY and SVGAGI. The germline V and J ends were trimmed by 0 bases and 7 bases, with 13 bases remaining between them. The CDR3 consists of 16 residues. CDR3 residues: CASSYSQGGVNSPLHF. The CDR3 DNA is TGTGCCAGCAGTTACTCTCAGGGAGGAGTAAATTCACCCCTCCACTTT.

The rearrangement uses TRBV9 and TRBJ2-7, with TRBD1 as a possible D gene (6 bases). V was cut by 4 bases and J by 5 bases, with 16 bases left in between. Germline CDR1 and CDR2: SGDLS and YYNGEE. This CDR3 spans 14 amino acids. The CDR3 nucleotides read TGTGCCAGCAGCTCCCGTGAACAGGGAAACGAGCAGTACTTC. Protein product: CASSSREQGNEQYF.

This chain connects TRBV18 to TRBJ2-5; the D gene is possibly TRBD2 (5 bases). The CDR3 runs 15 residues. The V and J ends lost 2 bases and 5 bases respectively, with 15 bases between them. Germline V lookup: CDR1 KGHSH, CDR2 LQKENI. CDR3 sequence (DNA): TGTGCCAGCTCACCATCGACGGGGTCGGTGGAGACCCAGTACTTC. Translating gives CASSPSTGSVETQYF.

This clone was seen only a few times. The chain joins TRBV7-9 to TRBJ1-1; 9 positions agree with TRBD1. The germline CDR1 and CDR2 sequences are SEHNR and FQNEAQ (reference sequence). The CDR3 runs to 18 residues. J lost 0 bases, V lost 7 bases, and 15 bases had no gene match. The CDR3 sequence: CASTISTGTGSMNTEAFF. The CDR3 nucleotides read TGTGCCAGCACCATTTCAACCGGGACAGGGAGCATGAACACTGAAGCTTTCTTT. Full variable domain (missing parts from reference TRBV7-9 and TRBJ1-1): DTGVSQNPRHKITKRGQNVTFRCDPISEHNRLYWYRQTLGQGPEFLTYFQNEAQLEKSRLLSDRFSAERPKGSFSTLEIQRTEQGDSAMYLCASTISTGTGSMNTEAFFGQGTRLTVV.

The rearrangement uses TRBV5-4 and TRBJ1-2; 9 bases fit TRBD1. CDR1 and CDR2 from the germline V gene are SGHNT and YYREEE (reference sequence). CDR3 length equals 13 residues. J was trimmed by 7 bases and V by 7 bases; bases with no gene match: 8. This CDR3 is CASGPRDRAGYTF. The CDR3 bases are TGTGCCAGCGGCCCCCGGGACAGGGCTGGCTACACCTTC.

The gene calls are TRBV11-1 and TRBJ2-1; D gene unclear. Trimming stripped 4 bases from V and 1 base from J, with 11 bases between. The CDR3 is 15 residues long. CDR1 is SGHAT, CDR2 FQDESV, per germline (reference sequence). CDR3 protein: CASSSEDSSYNEQFF. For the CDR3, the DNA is TGTGCCAGCAGCTCAGAAGATTCTTCCTACAATGAGCAGTTCTTC.

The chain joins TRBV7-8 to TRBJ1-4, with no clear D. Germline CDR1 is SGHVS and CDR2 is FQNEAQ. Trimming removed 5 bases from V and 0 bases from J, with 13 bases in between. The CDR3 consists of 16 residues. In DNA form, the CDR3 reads TGTGCCAGCAGCCCGTGGGCAGCTGCAACTAATGAAAAACTGTTTTTT. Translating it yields CASSPWAAATNEKLFF.

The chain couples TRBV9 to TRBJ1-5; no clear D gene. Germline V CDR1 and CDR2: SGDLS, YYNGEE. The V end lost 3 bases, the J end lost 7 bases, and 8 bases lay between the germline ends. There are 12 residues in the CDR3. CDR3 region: CASSDLLQPQHF. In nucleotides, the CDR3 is TGTGCCAGCAGCGACCTCCTACAGCCCCAGCATTTT.

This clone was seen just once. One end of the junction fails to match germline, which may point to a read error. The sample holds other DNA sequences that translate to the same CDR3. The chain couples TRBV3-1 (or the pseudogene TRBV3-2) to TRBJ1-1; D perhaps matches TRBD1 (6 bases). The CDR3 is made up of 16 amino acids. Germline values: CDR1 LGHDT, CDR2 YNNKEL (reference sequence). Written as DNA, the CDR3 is TGTGCCAGCAGCAAAGGGACACAAAGTTTGAACACTGAAGCCTTCTTT. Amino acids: CASSKGTQSLNTEAFF.

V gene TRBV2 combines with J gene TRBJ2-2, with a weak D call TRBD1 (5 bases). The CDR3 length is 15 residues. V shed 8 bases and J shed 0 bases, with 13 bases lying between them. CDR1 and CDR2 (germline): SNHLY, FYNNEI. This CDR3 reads CASRRAQPNTGELFF. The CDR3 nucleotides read TGTGCCAGCCGCAGGGCACAGCCGAACACCGGGGAGCTGTTTTTT.